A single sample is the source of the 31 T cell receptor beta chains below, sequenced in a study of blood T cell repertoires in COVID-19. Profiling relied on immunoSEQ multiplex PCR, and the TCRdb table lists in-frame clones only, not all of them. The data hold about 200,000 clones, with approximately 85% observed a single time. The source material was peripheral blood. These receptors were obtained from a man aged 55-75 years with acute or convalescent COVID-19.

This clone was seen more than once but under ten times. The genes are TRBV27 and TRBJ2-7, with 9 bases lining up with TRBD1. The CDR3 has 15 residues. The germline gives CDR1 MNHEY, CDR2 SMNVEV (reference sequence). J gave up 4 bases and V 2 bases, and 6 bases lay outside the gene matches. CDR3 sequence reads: CASSLKDRGGYEQYF. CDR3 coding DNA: TGTGCCAGCAGTTTAAAAGACAGGGGGGGATACGAGCAGTACTTC.

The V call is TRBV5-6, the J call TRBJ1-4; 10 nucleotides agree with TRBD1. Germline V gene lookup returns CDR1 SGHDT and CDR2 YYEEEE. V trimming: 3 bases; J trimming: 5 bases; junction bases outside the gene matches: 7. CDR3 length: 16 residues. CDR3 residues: CASSWGPGQGNEKLFF. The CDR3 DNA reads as TGTGCCAGCAGCTGGGGACCGGGACAGGGGAATGAAAAACTGTTTTTT.

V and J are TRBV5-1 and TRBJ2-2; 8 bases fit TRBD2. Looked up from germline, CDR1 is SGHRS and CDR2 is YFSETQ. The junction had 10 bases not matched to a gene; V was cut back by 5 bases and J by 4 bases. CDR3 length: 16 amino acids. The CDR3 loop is CASRQTGRASTGELFF. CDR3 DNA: TGCGCCAGCAGGCAAACCGGGAGGGCCAGCACCGGGGAGCTGTTTTTT.

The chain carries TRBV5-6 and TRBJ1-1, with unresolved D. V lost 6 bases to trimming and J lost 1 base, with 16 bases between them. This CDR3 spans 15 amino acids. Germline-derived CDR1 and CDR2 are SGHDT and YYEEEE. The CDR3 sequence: CASTPLGAKNTEAFF. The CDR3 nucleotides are TGTGCCAGCACCCCCTTGGGAGCCAAGAACACTGAAGCTTTCTTT. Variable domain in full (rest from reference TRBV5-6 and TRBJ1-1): DAGVTQSPTHLIKTRGQQVTLRCSPKSGHDTVSWYQQALGQGPQFIFQYYEEEERQRGNFPDRFSGHQFPNYSSELNVNALLLGDSALYLCASTPLGAKNTEAFFGQGTRLTVV.

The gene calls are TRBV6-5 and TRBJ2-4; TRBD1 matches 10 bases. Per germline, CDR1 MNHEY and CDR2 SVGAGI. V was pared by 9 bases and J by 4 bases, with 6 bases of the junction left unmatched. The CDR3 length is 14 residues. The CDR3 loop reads CASSLDRGKNIQYF. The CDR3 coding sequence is TGTGCCAGTTCGCTGGACAGGGGGAAAAACATTCAGTACTTC.

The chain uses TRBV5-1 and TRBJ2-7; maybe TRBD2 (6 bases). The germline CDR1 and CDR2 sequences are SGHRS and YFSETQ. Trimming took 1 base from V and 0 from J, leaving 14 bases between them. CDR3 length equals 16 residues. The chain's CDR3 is CASSLSRDLLSYEQYF. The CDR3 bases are TGCGCCAGCAGCTTGAGTCGGGACTTGCTCTCCTACGAGCAGTACTTC.

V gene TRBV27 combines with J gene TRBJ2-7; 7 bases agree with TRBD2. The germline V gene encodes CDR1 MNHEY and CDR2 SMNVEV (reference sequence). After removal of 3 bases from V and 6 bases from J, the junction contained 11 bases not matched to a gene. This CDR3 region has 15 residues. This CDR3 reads CASSFLRGGPFEQYF. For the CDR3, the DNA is TGTGCCAGCAGTTTTTTGCGGGGAGGGCCTTTCGAGCAGTACTTC.

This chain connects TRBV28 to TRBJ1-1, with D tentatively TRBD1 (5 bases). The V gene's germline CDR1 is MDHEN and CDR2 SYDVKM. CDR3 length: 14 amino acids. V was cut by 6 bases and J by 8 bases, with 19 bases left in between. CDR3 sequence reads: CASSLGRTTGEAFF. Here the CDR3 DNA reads TGTGCCAGCAGCTTAGGACGGACCACAGGCGAAGCTTTCTTT.

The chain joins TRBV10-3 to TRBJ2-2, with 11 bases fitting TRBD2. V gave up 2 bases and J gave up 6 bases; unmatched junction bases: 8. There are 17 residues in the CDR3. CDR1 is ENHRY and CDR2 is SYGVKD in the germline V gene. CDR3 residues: CAISENSGRAPPGELFF. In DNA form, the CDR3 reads TGTGCCATCAGTGAGAATAGCGGGAGGGCCCCCCCCGGGGAGCTGTTTTTT.

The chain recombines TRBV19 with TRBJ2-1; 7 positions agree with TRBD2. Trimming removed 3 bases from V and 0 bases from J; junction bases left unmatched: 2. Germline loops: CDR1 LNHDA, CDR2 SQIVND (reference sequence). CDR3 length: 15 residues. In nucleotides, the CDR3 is TGTGCCAGTAGTATTTCGGGAGGCTCCTACAATGAGCAGTTCTTC. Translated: CASSISGGSYNEQFF.

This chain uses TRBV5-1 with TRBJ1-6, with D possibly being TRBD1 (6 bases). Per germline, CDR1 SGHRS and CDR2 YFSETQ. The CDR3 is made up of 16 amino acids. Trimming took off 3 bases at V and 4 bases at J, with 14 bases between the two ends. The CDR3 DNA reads TGCGCCAGCAGCTCGAGCAGGGGTCAGTATAATTCACCCCTCCACTTT. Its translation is CASSSSRGQYNSPLHF.

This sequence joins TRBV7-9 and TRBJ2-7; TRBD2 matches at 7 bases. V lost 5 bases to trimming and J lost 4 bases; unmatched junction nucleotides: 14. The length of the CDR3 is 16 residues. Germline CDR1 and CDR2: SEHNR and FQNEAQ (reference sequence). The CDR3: CASSDRGTKGTYEQYF. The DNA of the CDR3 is TGTGCCAGCAGCGACAGAGGGACTAAAGGCACTTACGAGCAGTACTTC.

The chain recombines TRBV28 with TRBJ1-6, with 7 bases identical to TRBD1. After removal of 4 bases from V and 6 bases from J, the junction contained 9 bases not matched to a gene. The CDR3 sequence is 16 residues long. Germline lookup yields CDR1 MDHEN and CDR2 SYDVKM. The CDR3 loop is CASSSSGTASNSPLHF. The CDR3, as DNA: TGTGCCAGCAGTTCTTCCGGGACAGCATCTAATTCACCCCTCCACTTT.

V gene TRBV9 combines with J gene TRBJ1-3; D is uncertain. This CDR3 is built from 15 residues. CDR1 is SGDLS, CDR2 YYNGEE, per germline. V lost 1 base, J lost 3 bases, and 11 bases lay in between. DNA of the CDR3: TGTGCCAGCAGCGTAACGGGGAGTGGTGGAAACACCATATATTTT. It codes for CASSVTGSGGNTIYF.

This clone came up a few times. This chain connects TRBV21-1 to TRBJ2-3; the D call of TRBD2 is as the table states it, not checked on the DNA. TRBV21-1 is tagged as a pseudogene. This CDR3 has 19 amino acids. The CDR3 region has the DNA TGTGCCAGCGGGATAGGGACTAGCGGGAGTTGGGGCTACACAGATACGCAGTATTTT. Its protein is CASGIGTSGSWGYTDTQYF.

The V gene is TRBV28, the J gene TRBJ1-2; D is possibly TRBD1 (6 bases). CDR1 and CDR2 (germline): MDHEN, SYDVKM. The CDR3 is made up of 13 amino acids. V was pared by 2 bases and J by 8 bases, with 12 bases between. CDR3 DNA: TGTGCCAGCAGTTTAGGCAGGGGTAAAGGCTACACCTTC. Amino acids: CASSLGRGKGYTF.

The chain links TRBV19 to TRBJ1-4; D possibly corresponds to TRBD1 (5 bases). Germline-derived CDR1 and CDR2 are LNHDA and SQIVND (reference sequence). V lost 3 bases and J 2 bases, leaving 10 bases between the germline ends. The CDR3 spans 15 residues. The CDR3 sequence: CASSMAGNTNEKLFF. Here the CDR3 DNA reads TGTGCCAGTAGTATGGCAGGGAATACTAATGAAAAACTGTTTTTT. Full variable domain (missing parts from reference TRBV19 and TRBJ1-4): DGGITQSPKYLFRKEGQNVTLSCEQNLNHDAMYWYRQDPGQGLRLIYYSQIVNDFQKGDIAEGYSVSREKKESFPLTVTSAQKNPTAFYLCASSMAGNTNEKLFFGSGTQLSVL.

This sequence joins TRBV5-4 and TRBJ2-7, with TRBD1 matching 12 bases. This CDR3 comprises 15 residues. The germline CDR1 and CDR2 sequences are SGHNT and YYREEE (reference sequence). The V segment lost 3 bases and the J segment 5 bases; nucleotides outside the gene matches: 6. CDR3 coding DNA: TGTGCCAGCAGCTGGGGACAGGGGGCACTGGACGAGCAGTACTTC. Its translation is CASSWGQGALDEQYF.

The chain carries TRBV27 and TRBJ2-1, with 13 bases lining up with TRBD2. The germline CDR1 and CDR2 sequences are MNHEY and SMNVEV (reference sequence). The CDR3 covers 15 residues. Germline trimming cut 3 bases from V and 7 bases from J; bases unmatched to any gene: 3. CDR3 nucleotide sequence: TGTGCCAGCAGTTTCTGGACTAGCGGGAGAAATGAGCAGTTCTTC. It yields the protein CASSFWTSGRNEQFF.

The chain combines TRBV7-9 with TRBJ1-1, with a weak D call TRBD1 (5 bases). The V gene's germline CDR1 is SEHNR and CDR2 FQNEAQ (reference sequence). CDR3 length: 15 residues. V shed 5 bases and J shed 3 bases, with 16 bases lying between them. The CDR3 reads CASSPPGRGDTEAFF. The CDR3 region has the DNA TGTGCCAGCAGCCCTCCAGGACGGGGGGACACTGAAGCTTTCTTT.

CDR3 coding DNA: TGTGCCAGCAGCTCCTACAGGGAGAACACTGAAGCTTTCTTT. This encodes CASSSYRENTEAFF. This rearrangement joins TRBV5-6 to TRBJ1-1, with TRBD1 as a possible D gene (6 bases). V dropped 3 bases and J dropped 1 base, with 10 bases sitting between them. Per germline, CDR1 SGHDT and CDR2 YYEEEE. This CDR3 is 14 amino acids long.

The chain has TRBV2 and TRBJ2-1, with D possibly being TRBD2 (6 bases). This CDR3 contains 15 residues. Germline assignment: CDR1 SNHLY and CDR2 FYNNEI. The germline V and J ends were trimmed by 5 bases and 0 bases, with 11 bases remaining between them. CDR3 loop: CASSPGLYSYNEQFF. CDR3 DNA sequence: TGTGCCAGCAGTCCGGGACTCTACTCCTACAATGAGCAGTTCTTC.

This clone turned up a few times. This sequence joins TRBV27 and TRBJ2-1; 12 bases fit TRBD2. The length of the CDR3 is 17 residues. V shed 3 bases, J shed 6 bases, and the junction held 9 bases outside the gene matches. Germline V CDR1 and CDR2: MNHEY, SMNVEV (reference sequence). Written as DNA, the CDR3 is TGTGCCAGCAGTTTCTGGACTAGCGGGAATCGTCCCAATGAGCAGTTCTTC. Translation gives CASSFWTSGNRPNEQFF.

This CDR3 reads CASSLYQRPDTQYF. In DNA, the CDR3 is TGTGCCAGCAGCTTATACCAGAGGCCAGATACGCAGTATTTT. This rearrangement joins TRBV7-2 to TRBJ2-3; D unclear. Deletions cut 2 bases from V and 4 bases from J, with 10 bases between. Germline V gene lookup returns CDR1 SGHTA and CDR2 FQGNSA. This CDR3 contains 14 residues.

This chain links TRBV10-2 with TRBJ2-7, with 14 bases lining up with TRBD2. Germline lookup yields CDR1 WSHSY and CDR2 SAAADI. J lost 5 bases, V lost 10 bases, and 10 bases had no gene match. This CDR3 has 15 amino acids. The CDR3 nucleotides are TGCGCCACCAGGGGACTAGCGGGAGTAGGCCACGAGCAGTACTTC. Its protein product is CATRGLAGVGHEQYF.

Here the CDR3 DNA reads TGTGCCAGCAGTCGTGACAGCACTAGCACAGATACGCAGTATTTT. Residues: CASSRDSTSTDTQYF. The genes are TRBV6-5 and TRBJ2-3, with a tentative D call TRBD1 (5 bases). Trimming pared 5 bases from V and 0 bases from J, leaving 12 bases between. Germline values: CDR1 MNHEY, CDR2 SVGAGI. CDR3 length equals 15 residues.

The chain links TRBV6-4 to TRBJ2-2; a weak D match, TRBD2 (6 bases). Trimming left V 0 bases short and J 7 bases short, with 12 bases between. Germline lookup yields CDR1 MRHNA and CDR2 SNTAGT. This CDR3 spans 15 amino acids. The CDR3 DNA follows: TGTGCCAGCAGTGACTCTCCGGGAGTTGTCGGGGAGCTGTTTTTT. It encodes CASSDSPGVVGELFF.

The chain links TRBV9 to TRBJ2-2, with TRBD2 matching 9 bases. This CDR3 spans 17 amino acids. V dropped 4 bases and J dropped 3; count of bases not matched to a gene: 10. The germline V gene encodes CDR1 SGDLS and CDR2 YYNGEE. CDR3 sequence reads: CASSLYSSGSHTGELFF. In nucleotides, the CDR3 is TGTGCCAGCAGCCTATATAGTAGCGGGAGCCACACCGGGGAGCTGTTTTTT.

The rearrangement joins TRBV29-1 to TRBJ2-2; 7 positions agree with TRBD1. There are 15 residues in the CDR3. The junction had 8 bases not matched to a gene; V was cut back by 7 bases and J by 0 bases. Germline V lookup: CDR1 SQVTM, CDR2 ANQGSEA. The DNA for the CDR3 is TGCAGCGCTCTAGTGACAGGGTCGAACACCGGGGAGCTGTTTTTT. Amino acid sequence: CSALVTGSNTGELFF.

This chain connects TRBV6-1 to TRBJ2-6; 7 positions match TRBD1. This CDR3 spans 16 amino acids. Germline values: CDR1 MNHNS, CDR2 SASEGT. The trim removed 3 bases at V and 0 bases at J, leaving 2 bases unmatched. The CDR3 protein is CASSEGQISGANVLTF. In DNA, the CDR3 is TGTGCCAGCAGTGAGGGACAGATCTCTGGGGCCAACGTCCTGACTTTC.

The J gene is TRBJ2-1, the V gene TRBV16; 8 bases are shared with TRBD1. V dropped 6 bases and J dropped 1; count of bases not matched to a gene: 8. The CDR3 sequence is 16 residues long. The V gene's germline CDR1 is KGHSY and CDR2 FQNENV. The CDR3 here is CASSRTGTGSYNEQFF. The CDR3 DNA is TGTGCCAGCAGTCGAACCGGGACAGGTTCCTACAATGAGCAGTTCTTC.